This TCR beta chain was documented in a study of T-cell reconstitution after alpha-beta-depleted transplantation in children. For TCRbeta, the library was prepared with unique molecular identifiers. TCRdb used MiXCR to reprocess the PCR reads, holding one entry per CDR3 protein. The table lists about 400,000 distinct CDR3 sequences, under 20% of them singletons, with over 25% in the top ten. This clonotype was seen a few times. What it recognizes is unknown. General observations from the study: A year had passed since transplant, and T-cell counts and diversity by then came mostly from newly produced T cells.

Trimming cost V 3 bases and J 6 bases; bases outside gene matches: 10. This CDR3 region has 18 residues. Per germline, CDR1 LGHNA and CDR2 YSLEER. V gene TRBV4-3 combines with J gene TRBJ2-1; 14 bases line up with TRBD2. The sequence was collected from a boy younger than two who had a stem cell transplant for Wiskott-Aldrich syndrome, so the T cells may come from the graft donor. The sample in question was PBMCs, mostly from graft donor cells, obtained 360 days after TCRalphabeta/CD19-depleted stem cell transplant. The CDR3 sequence is CASSQGLAGEGLGNEQFF. DNA for the CDR3: TGCGCCAGCAGCCAGGGACTAGCGGGAGAAGGTCTAGGCAATGAGCAGTTCTTC.